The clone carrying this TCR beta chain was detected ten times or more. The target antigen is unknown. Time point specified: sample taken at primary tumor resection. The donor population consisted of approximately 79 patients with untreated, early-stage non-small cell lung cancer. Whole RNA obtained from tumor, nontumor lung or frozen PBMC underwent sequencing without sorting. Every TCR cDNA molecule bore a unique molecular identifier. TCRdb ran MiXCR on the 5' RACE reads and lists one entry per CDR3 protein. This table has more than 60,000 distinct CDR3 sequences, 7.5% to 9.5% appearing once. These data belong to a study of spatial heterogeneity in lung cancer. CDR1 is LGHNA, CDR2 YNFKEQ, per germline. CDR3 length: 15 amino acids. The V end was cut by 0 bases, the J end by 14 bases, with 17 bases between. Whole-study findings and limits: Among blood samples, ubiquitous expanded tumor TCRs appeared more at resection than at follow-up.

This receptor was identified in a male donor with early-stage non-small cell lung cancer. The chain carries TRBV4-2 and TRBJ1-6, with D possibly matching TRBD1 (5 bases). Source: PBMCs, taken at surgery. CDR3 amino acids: CASSQEGGREFTLHF. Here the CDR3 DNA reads TGTGCCAGCAGCCAAGAAGGCGGCAGGGAATTCACCCTCCACTTT.